These 16 T cell receptor beta chains were all obtained from the same sample, sequenced in a study of shared clonotypes between healthy human individuals. The repertoire was sequenced with immunoSEQ multiplex PCR; TCRdb's copy has only in-frame clones and lacks some. The repertoire holds some 1 million clones, with approximately 70% as singletons. What was sequenced was memory CD4+ T cells sorted from blood. Subset reported: CD45RA-negative fraction. The origin of the receptors is a young man in good health.

Note on this clone: Other DNA sequences in the sample encode the same CDR3. The chain is built from TRBV9 and TRBJ1-5; D is ambiguous. V was cut by 0 bases and J by 7 bases, with 11 bases left in between. Per germline, CDR1 SGDLS and CDR2 YYNGEE. The CDR3 runs to 14 residues. The CDR3 protein is CASSVEEGGQPQHF. The CDR3 DNA reads TGTGCCAGCAGCGTAGAAGAGGGCGGGCAGCCCCAGCATTTT.

This sequence joins TRBV6-5 and TRBJ2-5; TRBD1 or TRBD2 may be the D gene (5 bases each). V dropped 4 bases and J dropped 5 bases, with 17 bases sitting between them. CDR1 MNHEY and CDR2 SVGAGI come from the germline V gene. The CDR3 totals 15 residues. The CDR3 DNA sequence: TGTGCCAGCAGTTCCAGGGCCTCCGGCGGGGAGACCCAGTACTTC. Its protein product is CASSSRASGGETQYF.

About this clone itself: Additional DNA sequences in this sample encode the identical CDR3. The V gene is TRBV7-2, the J gene TRBJ1-1, with 8 bases aligning to TRBD1. CDR1 and CDR2 (germline): SGHTA, FQGNSA. V dropped 4 bases and J dropped 0; count of bases not matched to a gene: 7. The CDR3 has 16 residues. CDR3 coding DNA: TGTGCCAGCAGCTCAACAGGGGGTCCTATGAACACTGAAGCTTTCTTT. It encodes CASSSTGGPMNTEAFF.

The chain has TRBV28 and TRBJ2-7; weak D call: TRBD1 (6 bases). V lost 5 bases to trimming and J lost 0 bases, with 20 bases between them. This CDR3 comprises 17 residues. CDR1 is MDHEN and CDR2 is SYDVKM in the germline V gene. The CDR3 nucleotides are TGTGCCAGCAGTCCCCATCGAGGGGACACTATCTCCTACGAGCAGTACTTC. Its protein is CASSPHRGDTISYEQYF.

The chain uses TRBV5-1 and TRBJ2-2; 9 positions match TRBD1. The CDR3 consists of 15 residues. V lost 2 bases and J lost 7; bases outside the gene matches: 6. In germline, CDR1 is SGHRS, CDR2 YFSETQ. The CDR3 region has the DNA TGCGCCAGCAGCTTCGGGACAGGGCTCAACGGGGAGCTGTTTTTT. Translated: CASSFGTGLNGELFF. Using reference TRBV5-1 and TRBJ2-2 for the parts outside the CDR3, the full variable domain is KAGVTQTPRYLIKTRGQQVTLSCSPISGHRSVSWYQQTPGQGLQFLFEYFSETQRNKGNFPGRFSGRQFSNSRSEMNVSTLELGDSALYLCASSFGTGLNGELFFGEGSRLTVL.

The chain carries TRBV5-6 and TRBJ2-3; D not resolved. Trimming pared 1 base from V and 2 bases from J, leaving 5 bases between. From germline, CDR1 is SGHDT and CDR2 YYEEEE. The CDR3 consists of 13 residues. The CDR3 DNA follows: TGTGCCAGCAGCTTGTTTGACACAGATACGCAGTATTTT. The encoded protein is CASSLFDTDTQYF.

The CDR3, as DNA: TGTGCCAGCAGAAACAGCCCACCCATGAACACTGAAGCTTTCTTT. Translation: CASRNSPPMNTEAFF. V is TRBV27 and J is TRBJ1-1; D is undetermined. Germline CDR1 MNHEY, CDR2 SMNVEV (reference sequence). This CDR3 contains 15 residues. The V end lost 6 bases, the J end lost 0 bases, and 14 bases lay between the germline ends.

On this clone: Other DNA sequences of this sample code for an identical CDR3. CDR3 nucleotide sequence: TGTGCCAGCAGCTTACAGGGCTACGAGCAGTACTTC. It codes for CASSLQGYEQYF. The V call is TRBV7-2, the J call TRBJ2-7, with D perhaps TRBD1 (5 bases). Trimming cost V 2 bases and J 3 bases, with 5 bases left between them. CDR3 length: 12 residues. Germline CDR1 and CDR2: SGHTA and FQGNSA.

CDR3 nucleotide sequence: TGTGCCAGCAGCCCGGGACAGGGTGAGGGGACCCAGTACTTC. It yields the protein CASSPGQGEGTQYF. This rearrangement joins TRBV7-2 to TRBJ2-5, with TRBD1 matching 9 bases. Per germline, CDR1 SGHTA and CDR2 FQGNSA. The CDR3 is 14 residues long. Trimming took 5 bases from V and 7 from J; bases not matched to a gene: 8.

The chain joins TRBV5-4 to TRBJ2-3; perhaps TRBD2 as D (5 bases). The CDR3 totals 14 residues. The germline V gene encodes CDR1 SGHNT and CDR2 YYREEE (reference sequence). V was cut by 4 bases and J by 5 bases, with 14 bases left in between. The DNA of the CDR3 is TGTGCCAGCAGCCTCCGGGGTGGGGAAGATACGCAGTATTTT. Its protein is CASSLRGGEDTQYF.

CDR3 sequence (DNA): TGTGCCAGTAGTATATATACAGGGAATGAGGCTTTCTTT. As protein: CASSIYTGNEAFF. The J gene is TRBJ1-1, the V gene TRBV19; possible D gene TRBD1, 6 bases. From germline, CDR1 is LNHDA and CDR2 SQIVND (reference sequence). The CDR3 consists of 13 residues. Trimming removed 2 bases from V and 11 bases from J, with 15 bases in between.

Only a few counts were recorded for this clone. The rearrangement uses TRBV2 and TRBJ1-4; possible D gene TRBD1, 6 bases. Trimming removed 6 bases from V and 2 bases from J, with 13 bases in between. The CDR3 covers 15 residues. Germline CDR1 and CDR2: SNHLY and FYNNEI. In DNA form, the CDR3 reads TGTGCCAGCAGCGGGGGCAGCGAGACTAATGAAAAACTGTTTTTT. The encoded protein is CASSGGSETNEKLFF.

This clone was detected only once. The V and J genes are TRBV18 and TRBJ1-5; possibly TRBD1 for D (6 bases). The V end lost 6 bases, the J end lost 4 bases, and 13 bases lay between the germline ends. Looked up from germline, CDR1 is KGHSH and CDR2 is LQKENI. The CDR3 covers 14 residues. In nucleotides, the CDR3 is TGTGCCAGCTCTCTCCTTCAGGGGAATCAGCCCCAGCATTTT. The encoded protein is CASSLLQGNQPQHF.

J is TRBJ1-1 and V is TRBV10-2; D is possibly TRBD1 (6 bases). This CDR3 has 15 amino acids. V shed 4 bases and J shed 6 bases, with 18 bases lying between them. Germline lookup yields CDR1 WSHSY and CDR2 SAAADI. The CDR3 DNA reads TGCGCCAGCAGTGTCCCTTCCAAGGGGGAGCCTGAAGCTTTCTTT. This gives the protein CASSVPSKGEPEAFF.

This clone appeared a single time. This sequence joins TRBV2 and TRBJ1-6, with D perhaps TRBD1 (5 bases). Trimming left V 5 bases short and J 15 bases short, with 11 bases between. Germline loops: CDR1 SNHLY, CDR2 FYNNEI. This CDR3 region has 11 residues. This CDR3 is CASSRQYLLHF. In DNA, the CDR3 is TGTGCCAGCAGTCGACAGTATCTCCTCCACTTT.

This chain uses TRBV27 with TRBJ2-7; 8 bases fit TRBD1. Trimming cost V 6 bases and J 6 bases; bases outside gene matches: 7. Germline loops: CDR1 MNHEY, CDR2 SMNVEV (reference sequence). This CDR3 spans 13 amino acids. CDR3 nucleotides: TGTGCCAGCAGCCCCAGGGGGCGCGGCGAGCAGTACTTC. It translates to CASSPRGRGEQYF.